This T cell receptor (beta chain) appears in the sequencing data of a study of human T cells and chemical hapten exposure. Study-wide findings and caveats: Sensitization with DPC brought no change to TCRs above 1 in 1000 in frequency.

Time point: patch test 3, about 24 weeks after DPC sensitization. Documented treatment: therapeutic diphenylcyclopropenone sensitization with weekly scalp DPC. Trimming removed 4 bases from V and 8 bases from J, with 14 bases in between. The CDR3 covers 13 residues. Germline CDR1 reads MDHEN; CDR2 reads SYDVKM. The sample holds a few counts of this clonotype. The antigen remains undetermined. TCRdb re-derived calls from the RACE reads in MiXCR, one entry per CDR3 protein. The repertoire holds 60,000 to 65,000 distinct CDR3 sequences, with approximately 10% as singletons. Material: whole blood, obtained in connection with sensitization to the hapten diphenylcyclopropenone (DPC). This clonotype originated in a woman aged 30 to 39 with alopecia areata. Some clones in this sample may be carry-over from other donors' samples. The chain is built from TRBV28 and TRBJ1-1; D remains ambiguous. CDR3 DNA: TGTGCCAGCAGTTCCCTCCCAGTATCCGAAGCTTTCTTT. The encoded protein is CASSSLPVSEAFF.